What follows describes a single TCR beta chain. Trimming removed 0 bases from V and 11 bases from J, with 11 bases in between. Germline values: CDR1 GTSNPN, CDR2 SVGIG (reference sequence). The CDR3 runs to 13 residues. This sample was included in a study of blood T cell repertoires in COVID-19. Study-wide background: The origin of the acute and convalescent COVID-19 samples was the United States, Italy and Spain. Sample material is recorded as cDNA or gDNA derived from T cells, B-cell-depleted T cells, or PBMCs.

Authors' methods: Reference gene primer amplification yielded estimated nucleated cell counts. The method was immunoSEQ multiplex PCR; TCRdb's version includes in-frame clones alone and lacks a portion of them. D and trimming come from the DNA, and the V and J calls and clone size come from that table. The table has some 240,000 clones, about 79% seen once. V is TRBV30 and J is TRBJ1-6; D uncertain. The clonotype originates from a man aged 50-60 years with active or convalescent COVID-19. The sequenced sample consisted of peripheral blood. CDR3 nucleotide sequence: TGTGCCTGGAGTGTGGTGAGGGTTCCACCCCTCCACTTT. It translates to CAWSVVRVPPLHF.